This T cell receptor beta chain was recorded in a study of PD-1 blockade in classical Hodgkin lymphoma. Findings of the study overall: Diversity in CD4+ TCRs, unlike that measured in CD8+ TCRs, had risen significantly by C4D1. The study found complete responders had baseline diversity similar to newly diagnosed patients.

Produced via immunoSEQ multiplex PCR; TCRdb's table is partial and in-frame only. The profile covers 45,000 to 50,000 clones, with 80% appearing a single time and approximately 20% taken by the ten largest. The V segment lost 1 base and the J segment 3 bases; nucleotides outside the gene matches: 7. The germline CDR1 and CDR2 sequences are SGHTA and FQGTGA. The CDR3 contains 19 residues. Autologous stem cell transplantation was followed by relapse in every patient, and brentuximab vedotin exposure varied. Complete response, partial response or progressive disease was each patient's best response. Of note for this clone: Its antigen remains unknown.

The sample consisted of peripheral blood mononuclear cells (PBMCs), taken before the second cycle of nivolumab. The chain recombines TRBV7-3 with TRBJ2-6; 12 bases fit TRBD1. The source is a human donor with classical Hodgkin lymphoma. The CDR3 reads CASSLRPGQGAVGANVLTF. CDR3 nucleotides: TGTGCCAGCAGCTTAAGGCCGGGACAGGGGGCGGTTGGGGCCAACGTCCTGACTTTC.